The present T cell receptor (beta chain) was sequenced within a study of blood T cell repertoires in COVID-19. Study information: Some COVID-19 samples were acute and others convalescent; all came from the United States, Italy and Spain. PBMCs, B-cell-depleted T cells, or T cells were the source of the cDNA or gDNA that made up the material.

This CDR3 comprises 20 residues. Trimming took 0 bases from V and 0 from J, leaving 18 bases between them. Germline-derived CDR1 and CDR2 are LNHDA and SQIVND (reference sequence). As handled by the study authors: The authors estimated nucleated cell counts from reference gene primer amplification. The data were produced by immunoSEQ multiplex PCR, yet TCRdb's version contains in-frame clones alone and is incomplete. The V and J calls and clone size are taken from that table; D and trimming were inferred from the DNA. Seen here are over 25,000 clones, 84% observed once, and the top ten hold under 55%.

Sequenced material: peripheral blood. This clonotype was sampled from a woman older than 75 with acute or convalescent COVID-19. V gene TRBV19 combines with J gene TRBJ2-6; D perhaps matches TRBD1 (6 bases). This chain's CDR3 is CASSIDSRQAHSSGANVLTF. The CDR3 coding sequence is TGTGCCAGTAGTATAGATTCCCGACAGGCGCACAGCTCTGGGGCCAACGTCCTGACTTTC.